The rows below give T cell receptor beta chains drawn from one sample of a study of T cells after yellow fever vaccination. One entry per CDR3 protein results from TCRdb running MiXCR on the 5' RACE reads. The repertoire includes about 300,000 distinct CDR3 sequences, approximately 7% of them detected once, and 18% sits in the top ten. The material sequenced was PBMCs, taken about 41 days after the first yellow fever vaccination. These receptors originate from a man aged 18 to 30 who received the YFV17D yellow fever vaccine. Each CDR3 is given with its conserved first and last residue. D genes are given only for firm matches. Clone size is stated in some rows and not others, as once, few, many or a class when expanded.

D gene	V gene	J gene	clone size	CDR3 DNA	CDR3 protein
NA	TRBV20-1	TRBJ2-3	few	TGCAGTGCTAGGGACTTGTTGTTCGGGGATACGCAGTATTTT	CSARDLLFGDTQYF
TRBD2	TRBV12-3/TRBV12-4	TRBJ2-1	NA	TGTGCCAGCAGTTTGGGGGGGTATGGATACAATGAGCAGTTCTTC	CASSLGGYGYNEQFF
TRBD1	TRBV20-1	TRBJ1-5	NA	TGCAGTGCTAGATACCGGGACAGAAACAATCAGCCCCAGCATTTT	CSARYRDRNNQPQHF
NA	TRBV12-3/TRBV12-4	TRBJ1-3	NA	TGTGCCAGCAGTTTGGACAGACGAAACACCATATATTTT	CASSLDRRNTIYF
NA	TRBV28	TRBJ2-3	NA	TGTGCCAGCGGGCCTTCGTATACGCAGTATTTT	CASGPSYTQYF
NA	TRBV3-1	TRBJ1-2	few	TGTGCCAGCAGCGTCCGGGGCCGAATTTGGGAGAACTATGGCTACACCTTC	CASSVRGRIWENYGYTF
NA	TRBV12-3/TRBV12-4	TRBJ1-2	few	TGTGCCAGCAGGGAGGGGGGGCGCGACTATGGCTACACCTTC	CASREGGRDYGYTF
TRBD1	TRBV7-2	TRBJ1-1	few	TGTGCCAGCAGCTCCCGACAGGGGGCTACTGAAGCTTTCTTT	CASSSRQGATEAFF
NA	TRBV9	TRBJ2-1	NA	TGTGCCAGCAGCTCCCCGGCGACAGATTACAATGAGCAGTTCTTC	CASSSPATDYNEQFF
TRBD1	TRBV12-5	TRBJ2-1	NA	TGTGCTAGTGGTTTGATGGGGACAGAGGTATACAATGAGCAGTTCTTC	CASGLMGTEVYNEQFF
TRBD2	TRBV19	TRBJ2-3	NA	TGTGCCAGTAGTCTACTAGCGGAAGGCACAGATACGCAGTATTTT	CASSLLAEGTDTQYF
NA	TRBV6-1	TRBJ1-5	few	TGTGCCAGCAAGGGGCAGGGTGGGGAATTCAATCAGCCCCAGCATTTT	CASKGQGGEFNQPQHF
NA	TRBV6-2/TRBV6-3	TRBJ1-1	many	TGTGCCAGCCGATCTTACACTGAAGCTTTCTTT	CASRSYTEAFF
TRBD1	TRBV6-5	TRBJ1-2	few	TGTGCCAGCAGTTATTCCCCCCAGACAGGGGTAGGCTACACCTTC	CASSYSPQTGVGYTF
TRBD1	TRBV4-3	TRBJ2-7	NA	TGCGCCAGCAGCCAAAGAACCGGGACAGGGTTCTACGAGCAGTACTTC	CASSQRTGTGFYEQYF
NA	TRBV3-1	TRBJ2-1	few	TGTGCCAGCAGCCAAGAAATGAGGCGGTTTCAAAGGGCAGGGCAGTTCTTC	CASSQEMRRFQRAGQFF
NA	TRBV7-6	TRBJ1-4	NA	TGTGCCAGCAGCTTAGGCGGGGAAGGAGAAAAACTGTTTTTT	CASSLGGEGEKLFF
NA	TRBV12-3/TRBV12-4	TRBJ2-2	many	TGTGCCAGCAGTTTACGACGTTCGACGAACACCGGGGAGCTGTTTTTT	CASSLRRSTNTGELFF
NA	TRBV6-1	TRBJ1-1	NA	TGTGCCAGCACCCCCGGTGGGGGGAGGAACACTGAAGCTTTCTTT	CASTPGGGRNTEAFF
NA	TRBV11-2	TRBJ2-1	NA	TGTGCCAGCAGCTCCTATAGTTACAATGAGCAGTTCTTC	CASSSYSYNEQFF
NA	TRBV12-3/TRBV12-4	TRBJ1-6	NA	TGTGCCAGCAGTCCAAGACGGCCAGCCTATAATTCACCCCTCCACTTT	CASSPRRPAYNSPLHF
NA	TRBV7-9	TRBJ1-2	NA	TGTGCCAGCAGCTTAGGAGGGCAGCCCTACACCTTC	CASSLGGQPYTF
TRBD1	TRBV12-3/TRBV12-4	TRBJ1-6	many	TGTGCCAGCTTGCAGGGGGCGGCTTGGAATTCACCCCTCCACTTT	CASLQGAAWNSPLHF
TRBD2	TRBV4-3	TRBJ2-1	few	TGCGCCAGCAGCCAAGATGGGCCGGGGGGGTATTACAATGAGCAGTTCTTC	CASSQDGPGGYYNEQFF
NA	TRBV29-1	TRBJ1-1	NA	TGCAGCGTTATTTATGTCAGCACTGAAGCTTTCTTT	CSVIYVSTEAFF
TRBD1	TRBV4-3	TRBJ1-6	few	TGCGCCAGCAGCCAGGAGGACAGGGTTGGCTCACCCCTCCACTTT	CASSQEDRVGSPLHF
TRBD1	TRBV7-2	TRBJ1-2	NA	TGTGCCAGCAGCTTAGCTTCAGGGGGCGTATTTGGCTACACCTTC	CASSLASGGVFGYTF
NA	TRBV24-1	TRBJ1-5	NA	TGTGCCACCAGCCGGGACACCGGAGGGCCCCAGCATTTT	CATSRDTGGPQHF
NA	TRBV2	TRBJ2-5	NA	TGTGCCAGCAGTGAAGCTGGACTGCTTCAAGAGACCCAGTACTTC	CASSEAGLLQETQYF
NA	TRBV7-9	TRBJ1-1	few	TGTGCCCTAATTTCTCTGGAGGACACTGAAGCTTTCTTT	CALISLEDTEAFF
NA	TRBV25-1	TRBJ1-5	many	TGTGCCAGCAGTGAAACGAACAGTTGGAGCAATCAGCCCCAGCATTTT	CASSETNSWSNQPQHF
NA	TRBV20-1	TRBJ2-3	few	TGCAGTGCGAAACCTCTTGCTAGCACAGATACGCAGTATTTT	CSAKPLASTDTQYF
NA	TRBV20-1	TRBJ1-6	few	TGCAGTGCTAGCGCGGGGTGGTATAATTCACCCCTCCACTTT	CSASAGWYNSPLHF
NA	TRBV27	TRBJ1-6	NA	TGTGCCAGCAGTTTAATGGCTCACCCGAATTCACCCCTCCACTTT	CASSLMAHPNSPLHF
TRBD1	TRBV20-1	TRBJ1-2	NA	TGCAGTGCCCCCAAAAGGGGACAGTTCTATGGCTACACCTTC	CSAPKRGQFYGYTF
TRBD2	TRBV7-3	TRBJ2-1	NA	TGTGCCAGCAGCAAAAGGACTAGCGGGGACTCCTACAATGAGCAGTTCTTC	CASSKRTSGDSYNEQFF
TRBD2	TRBV5-1	TRBJ2-3	many	TGCGCCAGCAGCTCTAGCGGGGGGGGCACAGATACGCAGTATTTT	CASSSSGGGTDTQYF
NA	TRBV6-5	TRBJ2-1	many	TGTGCCAGCAGTTACCGGGGGACCACGGGGAATGAGCAGTTCTTC	CASSYRGTTGNEQFF
TRBD1	TRBV7-9	TRBJ2-2	NA	TGTGCCAGCAGCTTAATCAGGGGGCCCACCGGGGAGCTGTTTTTT	CASSLIRGPTGELFF
TRBD2	TRBV2	TRBJ2-2	many	TGTGCCAGCAGTGCTACTAGCGGGGGATCCACCGGGGAGCTGTTTTTT	CASSATSGGSTGELFF
NA	TRBV5-6	TRBJ2-5	few	TGTGCCAGCAGCTCGGTGGGGCAGCAAGAGACCCAGTACTTC	CASSSVGQQETQYF
NA	TRBV4-3	TRBJ2-2	NA	TGCGCCAGCAGCCAAGGGAACACAAACACCGGGGAGCTGTTTTTT	CASSQGNTNTGELFF
NA	TRBV4-2	TRBJ1-4	few	TGTGCCAGCAGCCACTGGGGGGGTTCTAATGAAAAACTGTTTTTT	CASSHWGGSNEKLFF
TRBD2	TRBV9	TRBJ2-3	NA	TGTGCCAGCAGCGTAGAGACTAGCGGGGGGGATGGCACAGATACGCAGTATTTT	CASSVETSGGDGTDTQYF
NA	TRBV5-1	TRBJ2-5	few	TGCGCCAGCAGCAGAGCAGGGGACCAAGAGACCCAGTACTTC	CASSRAGDQETQYF
NA	TRBV10-3	TRBJ2-3	NA	TGTGCCATCAGTGTCGGGCAGTCTAGCACAGATACGCAGTATTTT	CAISVGQSSTDTQYF
TRBD1	TRBV2	TRBJ2-7	many	TGTGCCAGCATTTCGGAAGCAGGGGGCGACGAGCAGTACTTC	CASISEAGGDEQYF
NA	TRBV4-3	TRBJ1-1	NA	TGCGCCAGCAGCCAAGAGGCAGGCCTGTTAACTGAAGCTTTCTTT	CASSQEAGLLTEAFF
NA	TRBV7-9	TRBJ2-5	NA	TGTGCCAGCAGCCGTAACCGAGAGACCCAGTACTTC	CASSRNRETQYF
NA	TRBV4-1	TRBJ1-6	many	TGCGCCAGCAGCCAAGATAGGCAGGGCTCCTATAATTCACCCCTCCACTTT	CASSQDRQGSYNSPLHF
NA	TRBV18	TRBJ2-2	NA	TGTGCCAGCTCACTCAGGCCCCCCTCGAACACCGGGGAGCTGTTTTTT	CASSLRPPSNTGELFF
TRBD1	TRBV6-2/TRBV6-3	TRBJ2-7	many	TGTGCCAGCAGTTGGGGACAGACTCCTACCTACGAGCAGTACTTC	CASSWGQTPTYEQYF